This TCR beta chain was identified in a study of T-cell memory formation after mild COVID-19. Study-level points and caveats: CD4+ contracting clones were found mainly in CM and EM, and CD8+ ones in EMRA. Contracting clones, day 15 to 85, had balanced CD4/CD8, and later expanders favored CD4+.

The CDR3 loop spans 13 amino acids. Trimming took off 2 bases at V and 5 bases at J, with 12 bases between the two ends. The V gene's germline CDR1 is DFQATT and CDR2 SNEGSKA (reference sequence). TCRdb re-derived calls from the 5' RACE reads in MiXCR, one entry per CDR3 protein. The repertoire includes 150,000 to 200,000 distinct CDR3 sequences, under 14% of them detected once, and approximately 3.4% sits in the top ten. The sample holds many counts of this clonotype. The target antigen is unknown. This receptor was taken from a man younger than 30 who had mild COVID-19 (a few samples of this study predate the infection). Cell type and time point are not known. V usage is TRBV20-1 and J usage is TRBJ1-2, with a weak D call TRBD1 (6 bases). The source material was PBMCs or a T cell subset sorted from them (not recorded which). CDR3 coding DNA: TGCAGTGCTAGAACGGGGGCGCAATATGGCTACACCTTC. Protein product: CSARTGAQYGYTF.